This record concerns one T cell receptor (beta chain) sequence. Antigen specificity is unknown. This sample was included in a study of cytomegalovirus exposure and HLA in healthy donors. Study-wide results and caveats: CMV antigen specificity was confirmed in vitro for three CMV-associated chains. According to a later analysis, most TCR beta chains associated with CMV appeared HLA-restricted.

The PCR had 60 Vbeta and 13 Jbeta primers. Here immunoSEQ multiplex PCR was the method, and the copy in TCRdb shows in-frame clones only, minus some. This sample lists roughly 40,000 clones; its ten largest clones have 1% to 1.5%. The V and J ends lost 4 bases and 10 bases, in that order; junction bases with no gene match: 10. The CDR3 length is 13 residues. Germline V gene sequence: CDR1 KGHSH, CDR2 LQKENI. Donors were nominally healthy when sampled, though unrecorded immune exposures were likely. The TCR was taken from a man between 25 and 39 years old in good health and CMV-seronegative. What was sequenced was PBMCs. This chain joins TRBV18 and TRBJ2-7; 7 nucleotides agree with TRBD2. In nucleotides, the CDR3 is TGTGCCAGCTCACAAGGGGAGGGCGGCGACCAGTACTTC. Translation gives CASSQGEGGDQYF. The full variable domain, completed using reference TRBV18 and TRBJ2-7, is NAGVMQNPRHLVRRRGQEARLRCSPMKGHSHVYWYRQLPEEGLKFMVYLQKENIIDESGMPKERFSAEFPKEGPSILRIQQVVRGDSAAYFCASSQGEGGDQYFGPGTRLTVT.